This T cell receptor (beta chain) is drawn from a study of PD-L1 blockade in urothelial cancer. Study overall: Once treatment had started, blood was analyzed at 3 weeks (second dose) and again at 6 weeks.

Regarding time point: pretreatment peripheral blood. All patients handed over anywhere from 1 to 8 samples, pretreatment and on-treatment. Repertoires were generated with immunoSEQ multiplex PCR, while TCRdb's copy carries only in-frame clones and drops some. This table has 45,000 to 70,000 clones, about 85% appearing once. The germline gives CDR1 SGHTA, CDR2 FQGTGA. V dropped 0 bases and J dropped 4 bases, with 19 bases sitting between them. The CDR3 is made up of 18 amino acids. This clonotype was sampled from an older man with urothelial cancer. This material consisted of PBMCs, taken around atezolizumab (anti-PD-L1) treatment. This chain uses TRBV7-3 with TRBJ2-1; D perhaps matches TRBD2 (6 bases). The CDR3 DNA sequence: TGTGCCAGCAGCTTAACGTCGGGGGTCCTCCCCCCGTACAATGAGCAGTTCTTC. It codes for CASSLTSGVLPPYNEQFF.